This TCR beta chain stems from a study of T cell repertoires in cytomegalovirus infection. MiXCR was run by TCRdb on the reads, yielding one entry per CDR3 protein. The table lists some 920,000 distinct CDR3 sequences, around 30% of them singletons. Inclusive of both ends, the CDR3 amounts to 12 amino acids. The germline CDR1 and CDR2 sequences are SGHRS and YFSETQ. As concerns this clonotype: Its antigen is currently unknown. Since no conserved phenylalanine or tryptophan closes the CDR3, a read error is the likely cause. The DNA is left out, because the CDR3 cannot be placed on it with certainty; the CDR3 is given as TCRdb lists it.

The chain is built from TRBV5-1 and TRBJ1-1; TRBD1, as called in the table, went unchecked against the DNA. This TCR was recovered from a human donor in good health (CMV status not recorded). Some clones in this sample may be carry-over from other donors' samples. The sample was cultured CD8+ T cells from PBMCs, taken from culture after CMV antigen stimulation. CDR3 sequence reads: CASSLNRDTESY.